A selection of T cell receptor beta chains follows, all from one sample in a study of PD-L1 blockade in urothelial cancer. TCRdb's table, derived via immunoSEQ multiplex PCR, lists solely in-frame clones and lacks some. This table has more than 40,000 clones, approximately 90% appearing once. The sample in question was PBMCs, obtained around atezolizumab (anti-PD-L1) treatment. These receptors were collected from a woman aged 60-75 years with urothelial cancer. The CDR3 runs from the conserved cysteine through the conserved F or W. Fields, in order: D gene, V gene, J gene, clone size, CDR3 protein, CDR3 DNA. A D gene is named only where the DNA matches it firmly. The size of a clone is reported for some rows only, either as once, few or many, or as a class for expanded clones.

D: TRBD2
V: TRBV27
J: TRBJ2-1
size: NA
CDR3: CASSRTSGAYNEQFF
DNA: TGTGCCAGCAGTCGGACTAGCGGGGCTTACAATGAGCAGTTCTTC

D: TRBD1
V: TRBV4-2
J: TRBJ2-5
size: NA
CDR3: CASSRAGGSSAETQYF
DNA: TGTGCCAGCAGCCGTGCAGGGGGCAGTTCCGCTGAGACCCAGTACTTC

D: TRBD1
V: TRBV7-8
J: TRBJ1-2
size: NA
CDR3: CASSLVGTVVAGYTF
DNA: TGTGCCAGCAGCTTAGTGGGGACAGTAGTGGCGGGCTACACCTTC

D: TRBD2
V: TRBV2
J: TRBJ2-7
size: NA
CDR3: CASSDPGGAREQYF
DNA: TGTGCCAGCAGTGACCCGGGGGGGGCGAGAGAGCAGTACTTC

D: TRBD1
V: TRBV19
J: TRBJ2-7
size: NA
CDR3: CASRLTGDPSSYEQYF
DNA: TGTGCCAGTAGACTCACAGGGGACCCGAGCTCCTACGAGCAGTACTTC

D: TRBD2
V: TRBV9
J: TRBJ2-7
size: few
CDR3: CASSPTVTSGRNEQYF
DNA: TGTGCCAGCAGCCCCACCGTGACTAGCGGGAGGAACGAGCAGTACTTC

D: TRBD2
V: TRBV11-2
J: TRBJ2-7
size: NA
CDR3: CASSLDGLAGEDAYEQYF
DNA: TGTGCCAGCAGCTTAGACGGACTAGCGGGAGAAGACGCCTACGAGCAGTACTTC

D: TRBD1
V: TRBV4-2
J: TRBJ2-2
size: NA
CDR3: CASSQDRERSGELFF
DNA: TGTGCCAGCAGTCAGGACAGGGAGCGTTCCGGGGAGCTGTTTTTT

D: NA
V: TRBV19
J: TRBJ1-4
size: once
CDR3: CASSKRTDNNEKLFF
DNA: TGTGCCAGTAGTAAGCGGACAGATAATAATGAAAAACTGTTTTTT

D: NA
V: TRBV5-1
J: TRBJ2-5
size: NA
CDR3: CASSLGFEETQYF
DNA: TGCGCCAGCAGCTTGGGATTCGAGGAGACCCAGTACTTC

D: TRBD2
V: TRBV7-8
J: TRBJ2-3
size: NA
CDR3: CASSSWTSGSSLGDTQYF
DNA: TGTGCCAGCAGCTCCTGGACTAGCGGGAGTTCACTTGGAGATACGCAGTATTTT

D: NA
V: TRBV11-3
J: TRBJ2-5
size: NA
CDR3: CASSLGQGGTQYF
DNA: TGTGCCAGCAGCTTAGGGCAGGGAGGGACCCAGTACTTC

D: TRBD1
V: TRBV4-3
J: TRBJ2-1
size: NA
CDR3: CASSIDRGYEQFF
DNA: TGCGCCAGCAGTATTGACAGGGGCTATGAGCAGTTCTTC

D: TRBD1
V: TRBV19
J: TRBJ2-7
size: NA
CDR3: CASSSRDRRYEQYF
DNA: TGTGCCAGTAGTTCCAGGGACAGGAGATACGAGCAGTACTTC

D: TRBD2
V: TRBV19
J: TRBJ2-5
size: NA
CDR3: CASSAGLAGGGRVTQYF
DNA: TGTGCCAGTAGTGCGGGACTAGCGGGGGGCGGCCGGGTGACCCAGTACTTC

D: NA
V: TRBV7-9
J: TRBJ1-2
size: NA
CDR3: CASSLGGRGHYGYTF
DNA: TGTGCCAGCAGCTTGGGAGGGCGAGGGCACTATGGCTACACCTTC

D: TRBD2
V: TRBV9
J: TRBJ2-2
size: NA
CDR3: CASSAEGLANGELFF
DNA: TGTGCCAGCAGCGCCGAAGGACTAGCTAACGGGGAGCTGTTTTTT

D: NA
V: TRBV5-4
J: TRBJ1-2
size: NA
CDR3: CASSFGDYGYTF
DNA: TGTGCCAGCAGCTTCGGGGATTATGGCTACACCTTC

D: NA
V: TRBV29-1
J: TRBJ2-7
size: NA
CDR3: CSVTSRGRFEQYF
DNA: TGCAGCGTCACAAGCAGGGGCCGCTTCGAGCAGTACTTC